This TCR beta chain was profiled in a study of response to subunit inactivated influenza vaccine. Trimming removed 4 bases from V and 0 bases from J, with 14 bases in between. Germline V lookup: CDR1 SGHRS, CDR2 YFSETQ. This CDR3 is 17 amino acids long. In this sample, this clonotype turned up a few times. TCRdb re-analysed the RT-PCR reads in MiXCR, keeping a single row per CDR3 protein. This table holds about half a million distinct CDR3 sequences, approximately 7.7% found once. This chain links TRBV5-1 with TRBJ2-6; a possible D gene is TRBD1 (6 bases). The sample consisted of PBMCs from blood, taken around 25 months after vaccination. This receptor was obtained from a man between 45 and 75 years old who received an inactivated influenza vaccine. CDR3: CASSPGHTSSGANVLTF. Written as DNA, the CDR3 is TGCGCCAGCAGCCCGGGACATACCAGCTCTGGGGCCAACGTCCTGACTTTC. The whole variable domain, filled in from reference TRBV5-1 and TRBJ2-6, reads KAGVTQTPRYLIKTRGQQVTLSCSPISGHRSVSWYQQTPGQGLQFLFEYFSETQRNKGNFPGRFSGRQFSNSRSEMNVSTLELGDSALYLCASSPGHTSSGANVLTFGAGSRLTVL.